This record covers a single T cell receptor beta chain. Profiled with immunoSEQ multiplex PCR; TCRdb holds only in-frame clones, not every one. This sample has around 280,000 clones, with roughly nine tenths found just once. The data were taken from a study of blood T cell repertoires in COVID-19. CDR1 and CDR2 from the germline V gene are MDHEN and SYDVKM. Trimming pared 5 bases from V and 0 bases from J, leaving 8 bases between. There are 14 residues in the CDR3. This chain joins TRBV28 and TRBJ1-3; D unresolved. The sequencing sample was made of PBMCs or T cells enriched from blood (not recorded which). The receptor comes from a woman between 40 and 55 years old who had recovered from COVID-19. The CDR3 region has the DNA TGTGCCAGCAGTGTTTGGCCCTCTGGAAACACCATATATTTT. Translation gives CASSVWPSGNTIYF. The full variable domain, with the rest looked up from reference TRBV28 and TRBJ1-3, is DVKVTQSSRYLVKRTGEKVFLECVQDMDHENMFWYRQDPGLGLRLIYFSYDVKMKEKGDIPEGYSVSREKKERFSLILESASTNQTSMYLCASSVWPSGNTIYFGEGSWLTVV.